This TCR beta chain stems from a study of breast tumors, draining lymph nodes, adjacent tissues. Axillary draining lymph nodes of breast cancer patients supplied the node samples. The CDR3 contains 15 residues. Germline-derived CDR1 and CDR2 are SNHLY and FYNNEI. V was clipped by 1 base and J by 0 bases; unmatched bases: 0. TCRdb analysed the multiplex PCR reads with MiXCR anew, one entry per CDR3 protein. This sample yields over 150,000 distinct CDR3 sequences, of which 30% to 35% are seen a single time; approximately 4.3% belongs to the top ten. In the case of this clonotype: Antigen specificity is unknown.

Notes on the study in general: Tumor T cell lymph node origin was a supported hypothesis, not proven.

The clonotype comes from a female donor with breast cancer. Some clones in this sample may be carry-over from other donors' samples. The rearrangement joins TRBV2 to TRBJ2-3, with 8 bases that match TRBD1. The specimen sequenced was axillary lymph node tissue. CDR3 coding DNA: TGTGCCAGCAGTGAAGGACAGGGGAGCACAGATACGCAGTATTTT. Amino acid sequence: CASSEGQGSTDTQYF.